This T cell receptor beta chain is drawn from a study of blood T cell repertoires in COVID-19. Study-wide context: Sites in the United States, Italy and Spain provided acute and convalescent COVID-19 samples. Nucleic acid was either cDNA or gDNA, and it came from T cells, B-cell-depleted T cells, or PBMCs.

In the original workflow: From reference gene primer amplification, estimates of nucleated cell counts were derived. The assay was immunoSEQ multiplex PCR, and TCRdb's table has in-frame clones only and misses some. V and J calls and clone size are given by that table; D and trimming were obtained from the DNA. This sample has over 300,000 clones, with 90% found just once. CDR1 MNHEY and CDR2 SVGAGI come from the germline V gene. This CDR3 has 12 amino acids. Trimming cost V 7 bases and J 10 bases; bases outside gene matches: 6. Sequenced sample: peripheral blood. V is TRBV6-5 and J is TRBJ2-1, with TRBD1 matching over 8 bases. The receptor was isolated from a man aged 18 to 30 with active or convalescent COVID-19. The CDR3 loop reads CASTRGQGEQFF. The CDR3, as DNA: TGTGCCAGCACCAGGGGGCAAGGAGAGCAGTTCTTC.